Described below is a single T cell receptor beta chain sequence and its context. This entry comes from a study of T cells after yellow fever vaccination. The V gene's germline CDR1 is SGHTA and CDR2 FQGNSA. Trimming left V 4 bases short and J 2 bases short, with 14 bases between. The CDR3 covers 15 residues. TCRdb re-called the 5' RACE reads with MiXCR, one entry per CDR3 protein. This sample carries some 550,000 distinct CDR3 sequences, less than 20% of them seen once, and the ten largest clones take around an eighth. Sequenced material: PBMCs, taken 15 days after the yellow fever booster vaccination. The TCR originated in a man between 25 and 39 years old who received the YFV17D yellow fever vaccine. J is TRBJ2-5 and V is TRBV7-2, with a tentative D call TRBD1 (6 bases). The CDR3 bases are TGTGCCAGCAGCTCGGGACAACTAAAACAAGAGACCCAGTACTTC. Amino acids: CASSSGQLKQETQYF.